This T cell receptor beta chain is drawn from a study of Graves' ophthalmopathy and Graves' hyperthyroidism. Germline loops: CDR1 MDHEN, CDR2 SYDVKM. This CDR3 region has 16 residues. Trimming at V came to 4 bases and at J to 6 bases, leaving 10 bases not matched to a gene. This clonotype occurred many times. RNA transcripts served as template for amplifying TCR beta CDR3 sequences. In the first round, RT-PCR was carried out with HTBI primers, and a multiplex PCR formed the second round. TCRdb re-called the multiplex PCR reads with MiXCR, one entry per CDR3 protein. The sample yields a few hundred thousand distinct CDR3 sequences, about a sixth seen once.

The V gene is TRBV28, the J gene TRBJ1-1; 11 bases match TRBD1. The sequence came from an adult woman with stable Graves' hyperthyroidism. Material: peripheral blood. The CDR3 loop is CASSWTGGAIGAEAFF. The CDR3 DNA reads TGTGCCAGCAGTTGGACAGGGGGCGCGATTGGGGCTGAAGCTTTCTTT.